This T cell receptor beta chain derives from a study of identical twins. Findings of the study overall: The study found weaker excess twin sharing in beta out-of-frame sequences. Within twin pairs, the out-of-frame alpha sequences they shared showed excess low generation probability.

With regard to this clonotype: The antigen is undetermined.

In TCRdb, the 5' RACE reads were re-called with MiXCR into one record per CDR3 protein. Of 250,000 or so distinct CDR3 sequences in the sample, approximately 8.6% were seen once. V dropped 0 bases and J dropped 5 bases, with 11 bases sitting between them. CDR3 size: 14 residues. In germline, CDR1 is SGHDT, CDR2 YYEEEE. These same data were also listed under a study on yellow fever vaccine responses in identical twins.

The source material was CD8+ T cells sorted from blood. This clonotype was obtained from a woman under 30 in good health. The gene calls are TRBV5-6 and TRBJ2-5; D gene unclear. In nucleotides, the CDR3 is TGTGCCAGCAGCTTGGCCGGATTCCGGGAGACCCAGTACTTC. Protein: CASSLAGFRETQYF.